This T cell receptor beta chain was obtained from a study of control samples from healthy donors and cancer patients. The repertoire was sequenced with immunoSEQ multiplex PCR; TCRdb's copy has only in-frame clones and lacks some. The sample has about 84,000 clones, 84% seen once. Sequenced: PBMCs. This receptor was taken from a man between 60 and 75 years old with head and neck cancer.

The CDR3 here is CASSLGQLGEKLFF. The CDR3 nucleotides read TGTGCCAGCAGCCTGGGACAGCTAGGGGAAAAACTGTTTTTT. The chain has TRBV3-1 (or the pseudogene TRBV3-2) and TRBJ1-4; 7 bases are a match to TRBD1. Germline-derived CDR1 and CDR2 are LGHDT and YNNKEL (reference sequence). The CDR3 contains 14 residues. Trimming took 4 bases from V and 8 from J; bases not matched to a gene: 7.